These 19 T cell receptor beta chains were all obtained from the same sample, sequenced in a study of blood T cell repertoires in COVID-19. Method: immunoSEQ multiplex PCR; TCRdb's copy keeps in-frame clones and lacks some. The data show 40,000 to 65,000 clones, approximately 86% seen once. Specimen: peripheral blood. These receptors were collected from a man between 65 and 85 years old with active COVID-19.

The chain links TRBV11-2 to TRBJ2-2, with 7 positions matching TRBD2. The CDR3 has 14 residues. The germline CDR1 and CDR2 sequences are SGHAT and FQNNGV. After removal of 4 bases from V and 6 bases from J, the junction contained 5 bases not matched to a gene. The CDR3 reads CASSYASGAGELFF. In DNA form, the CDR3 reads TGTGCCAGCAGCTATGCTAGCGGTGCCGGGGAGCTGTTTTTT. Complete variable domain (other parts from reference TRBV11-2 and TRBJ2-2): EAGVAQSPRYKIIEKRQSVAFWCNPISGHATLYWYQQILGQGPKLLIQFQNNGVVDDSQLPKDRFSAERLKGVDSTLKIQPAKLEDSAVYLCASSYASGAGELFFGEGSRLTVL.

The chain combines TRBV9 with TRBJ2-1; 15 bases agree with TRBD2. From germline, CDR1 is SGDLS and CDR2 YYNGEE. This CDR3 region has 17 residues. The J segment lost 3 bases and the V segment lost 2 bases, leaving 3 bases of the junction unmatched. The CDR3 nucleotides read TGTGCCAGCAGCGTGGGACTAGCGGGGGGATACTACAATGAGCAGTTCTTC. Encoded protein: CASSVGLAGGYYNEQFF.

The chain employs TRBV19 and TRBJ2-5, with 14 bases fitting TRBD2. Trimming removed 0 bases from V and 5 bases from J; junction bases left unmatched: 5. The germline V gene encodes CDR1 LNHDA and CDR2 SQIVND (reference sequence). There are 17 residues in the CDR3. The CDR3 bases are TGTGCCAGTAGTATAGAGGGGACTAGCGGGGGACGGGAGACCCAGTACTTC. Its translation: CASSIEGTSGGRETQYF.

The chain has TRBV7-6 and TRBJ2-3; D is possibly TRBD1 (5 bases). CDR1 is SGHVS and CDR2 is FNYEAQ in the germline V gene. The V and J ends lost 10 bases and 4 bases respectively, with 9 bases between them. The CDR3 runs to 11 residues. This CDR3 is CAIGHPDTQYF. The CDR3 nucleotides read TGTGCCATAGGACATCCAGATACGCAGTATTTT.

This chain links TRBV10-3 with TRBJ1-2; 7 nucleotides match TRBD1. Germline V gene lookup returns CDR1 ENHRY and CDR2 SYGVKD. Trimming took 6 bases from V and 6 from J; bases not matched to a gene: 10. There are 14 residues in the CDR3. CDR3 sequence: CAISGGTVRDGYTF. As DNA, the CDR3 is TGTGCCATCAGCGGTGGGACAGTCAGGGATGGCTACACCTTC.

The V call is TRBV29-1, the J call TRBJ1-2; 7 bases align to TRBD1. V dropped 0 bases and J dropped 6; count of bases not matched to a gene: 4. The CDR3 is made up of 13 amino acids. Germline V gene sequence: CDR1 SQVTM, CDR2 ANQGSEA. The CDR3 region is CSVEDPRGDGYTF. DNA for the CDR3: TGCAGCGTTGAAGATCCCAGGGGGGATGGCTACACCTTC.

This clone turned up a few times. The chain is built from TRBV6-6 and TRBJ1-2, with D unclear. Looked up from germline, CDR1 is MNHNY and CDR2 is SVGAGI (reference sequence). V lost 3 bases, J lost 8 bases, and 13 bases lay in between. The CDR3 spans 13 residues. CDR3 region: CASSYGDEAGYTF. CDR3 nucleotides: TGTGCCAGCAGTTATGGAGACGAAGCCGGCTACACCTTC.

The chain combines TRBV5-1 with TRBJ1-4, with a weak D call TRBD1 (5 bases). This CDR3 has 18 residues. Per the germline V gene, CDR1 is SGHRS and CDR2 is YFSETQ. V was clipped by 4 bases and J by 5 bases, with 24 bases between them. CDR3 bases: TGCGCCAGCAGCCCACCGGGCAGGGTCAATTCCCCGAATGAAAAACTGTTTTTT. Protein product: CASSPPGRVNSPNEKLFF.

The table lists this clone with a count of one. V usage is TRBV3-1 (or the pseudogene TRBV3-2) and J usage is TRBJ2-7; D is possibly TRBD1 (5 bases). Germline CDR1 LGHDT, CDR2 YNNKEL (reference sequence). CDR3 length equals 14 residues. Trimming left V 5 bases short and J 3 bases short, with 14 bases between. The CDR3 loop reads CASSFNPDSYEQYF. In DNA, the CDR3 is TGTGCCAGCAGCTTTAACCCAGACAGCTACGAGCAGTACTTC.

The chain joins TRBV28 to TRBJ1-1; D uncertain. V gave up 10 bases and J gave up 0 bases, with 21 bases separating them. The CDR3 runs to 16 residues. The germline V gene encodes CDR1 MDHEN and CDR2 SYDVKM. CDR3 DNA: TGTGCCACTTATTCCTCCGCGGGAGGGATGAACACTGAAGCTTTCTTT. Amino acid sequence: CATYSSAGGMNTEAFF.

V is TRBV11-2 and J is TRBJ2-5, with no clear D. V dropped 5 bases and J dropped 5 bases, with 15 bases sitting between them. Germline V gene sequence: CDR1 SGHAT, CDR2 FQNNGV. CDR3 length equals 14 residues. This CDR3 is CASSTAGGPETQYF. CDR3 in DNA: TGTGCCAGCAGCACCGCCGGCGGTCCGGAGACCCAGTACTTC.

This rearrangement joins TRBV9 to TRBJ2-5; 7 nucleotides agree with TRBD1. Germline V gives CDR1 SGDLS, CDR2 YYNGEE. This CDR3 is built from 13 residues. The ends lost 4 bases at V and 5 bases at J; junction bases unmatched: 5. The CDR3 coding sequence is TGTGCCAGCAGCCCCACAGGGGCGGAGACCCAGTACTTC. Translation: CASSPTGAETQYF.

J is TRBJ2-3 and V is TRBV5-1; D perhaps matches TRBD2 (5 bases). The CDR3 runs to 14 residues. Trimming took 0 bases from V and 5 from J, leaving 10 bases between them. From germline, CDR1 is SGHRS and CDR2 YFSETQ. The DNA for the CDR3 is TGCGCCAGCAGCTTGGGGGAGACGGAAGATACGCAGTATTTT. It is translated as CASSLGETEDTQYF. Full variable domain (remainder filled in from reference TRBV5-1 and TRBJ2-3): KAGVTQTPRYLIKTRGQQVTLSCSPISGHRSVSWYQQTPGQGLQFLFEYFSETQRNKGNFPGRFSGRQFSNSRSEMNVSTLELGDSALYLCASSLGETEDTQYFGPGTRLTVL.

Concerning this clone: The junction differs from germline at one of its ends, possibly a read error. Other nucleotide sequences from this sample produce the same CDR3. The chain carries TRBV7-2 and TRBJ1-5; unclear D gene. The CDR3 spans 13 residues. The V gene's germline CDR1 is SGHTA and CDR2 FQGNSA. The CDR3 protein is CASSLAGDQPQHF. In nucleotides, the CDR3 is TGTGCCAGCAGCCTAGCGGGAGATCAGCCCCAGCATTTT.

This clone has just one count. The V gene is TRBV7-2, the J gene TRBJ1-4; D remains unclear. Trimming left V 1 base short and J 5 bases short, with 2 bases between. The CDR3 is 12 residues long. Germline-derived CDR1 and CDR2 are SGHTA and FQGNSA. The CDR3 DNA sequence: TGTGCCAGCAGCTTAGTAAATGAAAAACTGTTTTTT. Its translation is CASSLVNEKLFF.

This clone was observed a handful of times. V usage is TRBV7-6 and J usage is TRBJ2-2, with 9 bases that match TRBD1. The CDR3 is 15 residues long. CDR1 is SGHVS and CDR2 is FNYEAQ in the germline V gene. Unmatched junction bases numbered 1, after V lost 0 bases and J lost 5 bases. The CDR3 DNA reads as TGTGCCAGCAGCTTAGCGACAGGGGGAACCGGGGAGCTGTTTTTT. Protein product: CASSLATGGTGELFF.

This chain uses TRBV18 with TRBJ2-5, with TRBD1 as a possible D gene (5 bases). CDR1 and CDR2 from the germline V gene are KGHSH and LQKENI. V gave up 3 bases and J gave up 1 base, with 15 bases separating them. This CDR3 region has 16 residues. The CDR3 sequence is CASSPLPATAQETQYF. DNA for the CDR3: TGTGCCAGCTCACCTCTGCCGGCGACAGCCCAAGAGACCCAGTACTTC.

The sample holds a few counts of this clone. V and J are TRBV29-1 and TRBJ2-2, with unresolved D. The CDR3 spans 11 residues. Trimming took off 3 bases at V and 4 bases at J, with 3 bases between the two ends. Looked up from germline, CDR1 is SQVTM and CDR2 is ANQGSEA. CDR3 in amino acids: CSVDRTGELFF. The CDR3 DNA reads TGCAGCGTTGACCGCACCGGGGAGCTGTTTTTT.

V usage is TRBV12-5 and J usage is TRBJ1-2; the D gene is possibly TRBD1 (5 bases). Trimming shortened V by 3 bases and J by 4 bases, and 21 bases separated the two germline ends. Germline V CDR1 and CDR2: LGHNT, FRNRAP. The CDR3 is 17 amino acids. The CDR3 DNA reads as TGTGCTAGTGGTTTCGAACCTCCGGGACCCGGGAGCTATGGCTACACCTTC. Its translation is CASGFEPPGPGSYGYTF.